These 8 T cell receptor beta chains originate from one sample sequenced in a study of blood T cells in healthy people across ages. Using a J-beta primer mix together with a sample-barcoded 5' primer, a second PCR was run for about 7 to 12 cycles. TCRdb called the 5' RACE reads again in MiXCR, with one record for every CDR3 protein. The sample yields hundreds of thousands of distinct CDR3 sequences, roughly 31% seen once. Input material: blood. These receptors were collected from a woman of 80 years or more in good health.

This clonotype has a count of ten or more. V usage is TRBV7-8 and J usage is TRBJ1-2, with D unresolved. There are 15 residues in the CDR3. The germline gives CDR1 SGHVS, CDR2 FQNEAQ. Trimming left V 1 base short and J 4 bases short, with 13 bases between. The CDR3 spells CASSLGHSSAYGYTF. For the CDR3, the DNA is TGTGCCAGCAGCTTAGGCCACTCCTCGGCCTATGGCTACACCTTC.

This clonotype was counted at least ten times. In DNA form, the CDR3 reads TGTGCCAGCAGCAAGGAGGGGGGGTCCTACGAGCAGTACTTC. The encoded protein is CASSKEGGSYEQYF. This chain uses TRBV7-2 with TRBJ2-7, with D perhaps TRBD2 (7 bases). The CDR3 covers 14 residues. Trimming took 5 bases from V and 1 from J, leaving 12 bases between them. Per the germline V gene, CDR1 is SGHTA and CDR2 is FQGNSA.

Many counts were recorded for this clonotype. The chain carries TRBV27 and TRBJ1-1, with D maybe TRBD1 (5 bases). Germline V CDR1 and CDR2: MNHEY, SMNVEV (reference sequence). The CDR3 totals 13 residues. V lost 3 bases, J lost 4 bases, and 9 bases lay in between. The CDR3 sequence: CASSFRVATEAFF. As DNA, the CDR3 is TGTGCCAGCAGTTTCAGGGTCGCCACTGAAGCTTTCTTT.

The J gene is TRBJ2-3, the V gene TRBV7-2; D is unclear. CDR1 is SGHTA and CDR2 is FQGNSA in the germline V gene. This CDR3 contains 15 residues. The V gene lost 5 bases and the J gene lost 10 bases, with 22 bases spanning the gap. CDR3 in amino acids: CASSGGSRLLYAQYF. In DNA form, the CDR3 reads TGTGCCAGCAGCGGTGGCTCTCGCCTCTTGTATGCGCAGTATTTT.

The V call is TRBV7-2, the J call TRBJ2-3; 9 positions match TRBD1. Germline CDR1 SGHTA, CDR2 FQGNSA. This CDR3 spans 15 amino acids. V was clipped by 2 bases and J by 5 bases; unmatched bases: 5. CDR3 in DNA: TGTGCCAGCAGCTTAAGGGGACAGGGAAGAGATACGCAGTATTTT. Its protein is CASSLRGQGRDTQYF.

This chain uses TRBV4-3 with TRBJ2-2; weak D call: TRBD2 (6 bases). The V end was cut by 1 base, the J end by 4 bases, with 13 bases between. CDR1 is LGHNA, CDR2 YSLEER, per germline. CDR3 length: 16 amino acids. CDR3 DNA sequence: TGCGCCAGCAGCCAAGGGGGGACTTTGGTCACCGGGGAGCTGTTTTTT. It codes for CASSQGGTLVTGELFF.

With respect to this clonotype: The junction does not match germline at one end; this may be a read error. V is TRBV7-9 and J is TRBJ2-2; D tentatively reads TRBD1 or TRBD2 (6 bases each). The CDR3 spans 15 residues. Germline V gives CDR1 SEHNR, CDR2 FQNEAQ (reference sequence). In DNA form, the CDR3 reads TGTGCCAGCAGCTTAGACAGGGAGGACACCGGAGAGCTGTTTTTT. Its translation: CASSLDREDTGELFF.

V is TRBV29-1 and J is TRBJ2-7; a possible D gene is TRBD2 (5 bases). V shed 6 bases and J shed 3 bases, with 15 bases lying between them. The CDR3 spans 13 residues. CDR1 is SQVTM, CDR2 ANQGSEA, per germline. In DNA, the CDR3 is TGCAGCGTCCGACCCGGGGAAAGCTACGAGCAGTACTTC. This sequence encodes CSVRPGESYEQYF.